This T cell receptor beta chain was captured by sequencing in a study of control samples from healthy donors and cancer patients. Only a few counts were recorded for this clone. The junction had 14 bases not matched to a gene; V was cut back by 4 bases and J by 10 bases. Germline V CDR1 and CDR2: MNHEY, SVGAGI. This CDR3 is 16 amino acids long. Sequencing used immunoSEQ multiplex PCR; TCRdb keeps in-frame clones, though not all of them. The repertoire holds about 57,000 clones, more than 85% seen once, with 0.75% to 0.95% in the top ten. This sequence originates from a man aged 25 to 40 with colorectal cancer. The chain is built from TRBV6-5 and TRBJ2-1; 9 bases agree with TRBD1. Material for sequencing was PBMCs. The CDR3 DNA follows: TGTGCCAGCAGTTCCCCGGGACAGGGTCCTAGTAACGAGCAGTTCTTC. This gives the protein CASSSPGQGPSNEQFF.